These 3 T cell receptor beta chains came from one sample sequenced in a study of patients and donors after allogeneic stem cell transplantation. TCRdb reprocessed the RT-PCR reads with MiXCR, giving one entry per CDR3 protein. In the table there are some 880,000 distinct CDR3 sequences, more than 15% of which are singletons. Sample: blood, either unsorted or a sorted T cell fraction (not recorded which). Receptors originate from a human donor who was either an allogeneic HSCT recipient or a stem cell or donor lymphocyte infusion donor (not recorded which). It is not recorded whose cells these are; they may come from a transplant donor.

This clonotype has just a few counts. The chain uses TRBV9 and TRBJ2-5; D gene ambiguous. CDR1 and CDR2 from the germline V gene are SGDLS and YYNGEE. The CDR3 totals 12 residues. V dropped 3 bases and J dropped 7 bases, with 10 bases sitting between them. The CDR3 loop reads CASSAQIGTQYF. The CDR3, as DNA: TGTGCCAGCAGCGCCCAAATTGGGACCCAGTACTTC.

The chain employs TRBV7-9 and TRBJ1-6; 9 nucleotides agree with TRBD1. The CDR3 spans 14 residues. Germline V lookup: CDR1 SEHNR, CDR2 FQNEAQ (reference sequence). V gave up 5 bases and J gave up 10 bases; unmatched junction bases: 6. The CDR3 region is CASSRTGGRSPLHF. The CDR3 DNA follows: TGTGCCAGCAGCCGAACAGGGGGCAGGTCACCCCTCCACTTT.

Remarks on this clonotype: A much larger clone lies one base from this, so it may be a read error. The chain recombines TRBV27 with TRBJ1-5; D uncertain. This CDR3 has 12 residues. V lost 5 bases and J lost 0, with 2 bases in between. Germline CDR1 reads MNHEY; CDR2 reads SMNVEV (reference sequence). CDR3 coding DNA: TGTGCCAGCAGTACTAGCAATCAGCCCCAGCATTTT. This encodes CASSTSNQPQHF.